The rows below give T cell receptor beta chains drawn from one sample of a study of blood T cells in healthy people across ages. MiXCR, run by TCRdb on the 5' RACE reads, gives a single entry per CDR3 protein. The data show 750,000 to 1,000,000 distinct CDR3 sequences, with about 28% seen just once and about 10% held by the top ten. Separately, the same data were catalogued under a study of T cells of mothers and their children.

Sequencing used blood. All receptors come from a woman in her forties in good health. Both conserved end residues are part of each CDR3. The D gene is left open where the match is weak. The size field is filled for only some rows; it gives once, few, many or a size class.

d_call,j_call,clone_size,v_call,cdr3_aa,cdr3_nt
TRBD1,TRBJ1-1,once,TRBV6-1,CASSEWQGGAEAFF,TGTGCCAGCAGTGAATGGCAGGGGGGGGCTGAAGCTTTCTTT
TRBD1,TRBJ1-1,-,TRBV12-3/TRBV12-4,CASRARRGVVTEAFF,TGTGCCAGCAGGGCCCGCAGGGGGGTTGTAACTGAAGCTTTCTTT
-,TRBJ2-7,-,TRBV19,CASSIGLLYEQYF,TGTGCCAGTAGTATTGGACTACTCTACGAGCAGTACTTC
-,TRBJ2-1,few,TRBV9,CASSVDNRRQNYNEQFF,TGTGCCAGCAGCGTAGACAATCGACGGCAGAATTACAATGAGCAGTTCTTC
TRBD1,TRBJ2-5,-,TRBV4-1,CASSQTGPAGTQYF,TGCGCCAGCAGCCAGACAGGGCCGGCCGGGACCCAGTACTTC
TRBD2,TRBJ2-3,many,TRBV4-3,CASSQDPGLAGGSTDTQYF,TGCGCCAGCAGCCAAGACCCCGGACTAGCGGGGGGGAGCACAGATACGCAGTATTTT
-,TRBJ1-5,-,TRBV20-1,CSASRDSYQPQHF,TGCAGTGCTTCCCGGGACTCCTATCAGCCCCAGCATTTT
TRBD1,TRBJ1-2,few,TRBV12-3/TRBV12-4,CASSSSDRADGYTF,TGTGCCAGCAGTTCCTCAGACAGGGCCGATGGCTACACCTTC
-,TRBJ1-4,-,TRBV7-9,CASSLGQQKLFF,TGTGCCAGCAGCTTAGGGCAGCAAAAACTGTTTTTT
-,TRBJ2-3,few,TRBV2,CASEGASTDTQYF,TGTGCCAGCGAGGGAGCTAGCACAGATACGCAGTATTTT
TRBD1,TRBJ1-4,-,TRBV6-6,CATTGGSEKLFF,TGTGCCACAACAGGGGGGAGTGAAAAACTGTTTTTT
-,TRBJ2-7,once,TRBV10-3,CAISESGALGGYEQYF,TGTGCCATCAGTGAGTCGGGGGCCCTAGGGGGCTACGAGCAGTACTTC
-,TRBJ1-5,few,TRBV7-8,CASSLEGVQPQHF,TGTGCCAGCAGCTTAGAGGGTGTCCAGCCCCAGCATTTT
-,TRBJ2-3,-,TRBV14,CASSGRQYLDTQYF,TGTGCCAGCAGCGGCCGACAGTACCTGGATACGCAGTATTTT
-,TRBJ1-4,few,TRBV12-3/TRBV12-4,CASSSQGRSEKLFF,TGTGCCAGCAGCTCACAGGGACGAAGTGAAAAACTGTTTTTT
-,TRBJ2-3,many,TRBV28,CASSSPGDTDTQYF,TGTGCCAGCAGCTCACCGGGTGACACAGATACGCAGTATTTT
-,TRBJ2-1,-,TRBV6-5,CASSSLNSEEQFF,TGTGCCAGCAGTTCCCTTAATTCGGAAGAGCAGTTCTTC
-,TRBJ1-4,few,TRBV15,CATSRDPTPNEKLFF,TGTGCCACCAGCAGAGATCCCACCCCCAATGAAAAACTGTTTTTT
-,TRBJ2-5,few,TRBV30,CAWSEGGQETQYF,TGTGCCTGGAGTGAAGGGGGGCAAGAGACCCAGTACTTC
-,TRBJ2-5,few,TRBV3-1,CASSQGWSGALQETQYF,TGTGCCAGCAGCCAAGGGTGGTCGGGGGCCCTCCAAGAGACCCAGTACTTC
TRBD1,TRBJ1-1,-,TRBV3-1,CASRPISTGGYMNTEAFF,TGTGCCAGCAGACCTATCTCGACAGGGGGCTACATGAACACTGAGGCTTTCTTT
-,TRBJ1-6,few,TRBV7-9,CASSLSGALNSPLHF,TGTGCCAGCAGCCTATCAGGGGCTCTCAATTCACCCCTCCACTTT
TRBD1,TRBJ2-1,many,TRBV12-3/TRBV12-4,CASLGQGTFNEQFF,TGTGCCAGCCTCGGACAGGGGACCTTCAATGAGCAGTTCTTC
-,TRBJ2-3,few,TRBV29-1,CSVAWFGRGADTQYF,TGCAGCGTTGCCTGGTTTGGCAGGGGAGCAGATACGCAGTATTTT
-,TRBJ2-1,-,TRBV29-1,CSVVTRNNEQFF,TGCAGCGTTGTGACTAGGAACAATGAGCAGTTCTTC
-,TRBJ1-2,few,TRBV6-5,CASSPTEDGFGYTF,TGTGCCAGCAGCCCGACGGAAGATGGTTTTGGCTACACCTTC
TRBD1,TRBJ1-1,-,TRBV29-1,CSVDLRTGGQKAFF,TGCAGCGTTGATTTACGGACAGGGGGTCAAAAAGCTTTCTTT
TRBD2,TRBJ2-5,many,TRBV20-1,CSARDSSGGVGETQYF,TGCAGTGCTAGAGATTCTAGCGGGGGGGTGGGAGAGACCCAGTACTTC
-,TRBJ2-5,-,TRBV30,CAWGGRAQGLVQETQYF,TGTGCCTGGGGGGGTAGGGCGCAAGGCTTGGTACAAGAGACCCAGTACTTC
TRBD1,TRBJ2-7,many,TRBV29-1,CSVWTGGFSYEQYF,TGCAGCGTTTGGACAGGGGGCTTCTCCTACGAGCAGTACTTC
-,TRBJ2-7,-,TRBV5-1,CARSLKGGSYNEQYF,TGCGCCCGCAGCTTAAAGGGAGGCTCCTACAATGAGCAGTACTTC
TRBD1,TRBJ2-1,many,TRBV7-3,CASSQGDRANEQFF,TGTGCCAGCAGCCAGGGGGACAGGGCCAATGAGCAGTTCTTC
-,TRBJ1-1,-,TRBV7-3,CASSALGWNTEAFF,TGTGCCAGCAGCGCCCTCGGTTGGAACACTGAAGCTTTCTTT
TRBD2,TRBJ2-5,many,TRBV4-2,CASSSGLAGRSLETQYF,TGTGCCAGCAGCTCGGGACTAGCGGGCCGTTCTTTGGAGACCCAGTACTTC
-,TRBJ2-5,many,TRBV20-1,CSASVAKETQYF,TGCAGTGCTAGCGTAGCAAAGGAGACCCAGTACTTC
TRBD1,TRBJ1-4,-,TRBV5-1,CASRPPGQPSEKLFF,TGCGCCAGCAGACCCCCGGGACAGCCTAGTGAAAAACTGTTTTTT
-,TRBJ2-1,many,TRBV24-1,CATSDPLTTKSSYNEQFF,TGTGCCACCAGTGATCCGCTGACGACCAAGAGCTCCTACAATGAGCAGTTCTTC
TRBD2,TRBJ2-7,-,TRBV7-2,CATQWLAGDSCEQYF,TGTGCCACACAATGGCTGGCGGGGGACTCCTGCGAGCAGTACTTC
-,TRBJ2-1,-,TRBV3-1,CASSQDYTSHNEQFF,TGTGCCAGCAGCCAAGATTATACTAGTCATAATGAGCAGTTCTTC
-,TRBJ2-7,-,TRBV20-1,CSARPTASYEQYF,TGCAGTGCTAGGCCCACAGCGTCCTACGAGCAGTACTTC
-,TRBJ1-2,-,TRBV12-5,CASGLDPRGALSGYTF,TGTGCTAGTGGTTTGGACCCCCGGGGGGCTCTAAGCGGCTACACCTTC
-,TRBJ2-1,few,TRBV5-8,CASSKRDGVNEQFF,TGTGCCAGCAGCAAAAGGGACGGTGTAAATGAGCAGTTCTTC
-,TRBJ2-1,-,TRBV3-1,CASSQGVAVNEQFF,TGTGCCAGCAGCCAAGGGGTAGCGGTCAATGAGCAGTTCTTC
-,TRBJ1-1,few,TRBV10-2,CAIRLDTEAFF,TGCGCCATCCGTCTTGACACTGAAGCTTTCTTT
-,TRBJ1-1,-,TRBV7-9,CASIPPKPVAEAFF,TGTGCCAGCATCCCCCCTAAGCCAGTAGCTGAAGCTTTCTTT
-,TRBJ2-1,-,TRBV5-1,CASSWGLEYNEQFF,TGCGCCAGCAGCTGGGGACTGGAGTACAATGAGCAGTTCTTC
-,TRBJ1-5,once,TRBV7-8,CAGSLQLGGSNQPQHF,TGTGCCGGCAGCTTACAGCTCGGGGGCAGCAATCAGCCCCAGCATTTT
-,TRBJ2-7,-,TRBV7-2,CASSPPRSAEQYF,TGTGCCAGCAGCCCTCCCCGGAGCGCCGAGCAGTACTTC
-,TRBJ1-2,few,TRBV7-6,CASSLDGGRVGAYGYTF,TGTGCCAGCAGCTTAGACGGGGGGAGGGTGGGAGCCTATGGCTACACCTTC
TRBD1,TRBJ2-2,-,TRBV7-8,CASRQDRGGGELFF,TGTGCCAGCAGACAGGACAGGGGCGGCGGGGAGCTGTTTTTT
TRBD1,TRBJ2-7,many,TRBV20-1,CSAIGQGKSEQYF,TGCAGTGCTATCGGACAGGGAAAGAGTGAGCAGTACTTC
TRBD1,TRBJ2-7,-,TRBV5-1,CASSPGTVGSCEQYF,TGCGCCAGCAGTCCCGGGACAGTGGGGTCCTGCGAGCAGTACTTC
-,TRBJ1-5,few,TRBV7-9,CASSSQGWGNQPQHF,TGTGCCAGCAGCTCACAGGGTTGGGGGAATCAGCCCCAGCATTTT
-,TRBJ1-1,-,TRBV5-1,CASSLAMGGPTEAFF,TGCGCCAGCAGCTTGGCCATGGGGGGCCCCACTGAAGCTTTCTTT
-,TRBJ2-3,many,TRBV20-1,CSARVLTTDTQYF,TGCAGTGCTAGGGTCCTTACTACAGATACGCAGTATTTT
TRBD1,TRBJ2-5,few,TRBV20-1,CGARDRGQETQYF,TGCGGTGCTAGAGACAGGGGGCAAGAGACCCAGTACTTC
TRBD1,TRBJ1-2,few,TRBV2,CASSSRQGGGYTF,TGTGCCAGCAGTAGTCGACAGGGGGGTGGCTACACCTTC
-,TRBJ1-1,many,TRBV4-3,CASSQDFGGRTEAFF,TGCGCCAGCAGCCAAGATTTTGGAGGGCGGACTGAAGCTTTCTTT
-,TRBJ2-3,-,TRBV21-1,CASIISGAADTQYF,TGTGCCAGCATCATTAGCGGGGCGGCAGATACGCAGTATTTT